What follows describes a single TCR beta chain. Its cognate antigen is unknown. This sample is part of a study of shared clonotypes between healthy human individuals. Study observations and caveats: Naive CD4 clonotypes were shared across a few donors at around 5%.

With 6 bases clipped from V and 2 bases from J, the junction kept 2 bases outside the gene matches. CDR3 length equals 14 residues. CDR1 is WSHSY, CDR2 SAAADI, per germline. Assay: immunoSEQ multiplex PCR; the TCRdb copy retains only in-frame clones and omits some. The repertoire consists of hundreds of thousands of clones, with 74% occurring once and the leading ten covering around 1.6%. Sequences were obtained from memory CD4+ T cells sorted from blood. Specified subset: CD45RA-negative fraction. The clonotype originates from a woman aged 30 to 39 in good health. J is TRBJ2-1 and V is TRBV10-2, with 9 bases matching TRBD2. CDR3 sequence reads: CASRLAGAYNEQFF. The CDR3 bases are TGCGCCAGCAGATTAGCGGGAGCCTACAATGAGCAGTTCTTC.